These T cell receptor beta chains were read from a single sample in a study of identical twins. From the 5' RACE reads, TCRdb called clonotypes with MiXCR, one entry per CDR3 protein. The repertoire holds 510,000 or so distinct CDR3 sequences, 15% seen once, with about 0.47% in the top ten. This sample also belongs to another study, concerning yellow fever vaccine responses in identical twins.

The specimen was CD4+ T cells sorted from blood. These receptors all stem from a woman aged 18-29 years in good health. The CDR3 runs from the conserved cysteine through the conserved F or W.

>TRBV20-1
CSVSTEAFF
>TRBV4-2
CASSFTGATSYNEQFF
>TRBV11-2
CASSSYRLAGATQETQYF
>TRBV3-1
CASSQMKTLNTGELFF
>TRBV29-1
CSAHTSGRADTQYF
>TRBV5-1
CASSLQVGPNTGELFF
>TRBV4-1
CASSQGDVGAEQFF
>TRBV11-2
CASSLAERQYQETQYF
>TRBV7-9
CASSPRTGLGNTIYF
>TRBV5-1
CASSSQVGDEQFF